Below are 15 T cell receptor beta chains sequenced from a single sample in a study of spatial heterogeneity in lung cancer. The time point is: sample taken at primary tumor resection. Each CDR3 protein gets one entry after TCRdb re-called the 5' RACE reads with MiXCR. The sample has over 50,000 distinct CDR3 sequences, approximately 6% seen once. The sample consisted of PBMCs, taken at surgery. These receptors were obtained from a female donor with early-stage non-small cell lung cancer.

This clonotype was found a few times. The V and J genes are TRBV30 and TRBJ1-1; 9 bases line up with TRBD1. V shed 4 bases and J 7 bases; nucleotides not matched to a gene: 10. From germline, CDR1 is GTSNPN and CDR2 SVGIG (reference sequence). The CDR3 is made up of 14 amino acids. DNA for the CDR3: TGTGCCTGGAAGAAACAGGGGGCGCAGGATGAAGCTTTCTTT. Translating it yields CAWKKQGAQDEAFF.

This clonotype appeared many times. The chain employs TRBV10-3 and TRBJ2-3; 7 positions agree with TRBD1. Trimming took 10 bases from V and 5 from J; bases not matched to a gene: 15. The V gene's germline CDR1 is ENHRY and CDR2 SYGVKD. This CDR3 is built from 15 residues. CDR3 coding DNA: TGTGCCACCTCCCATCCAAGCAGGGGGAAAGATACGCAGTATTTT. This codes for CATSHPSRGKDTQYF.

This chain links TRBV3-1 with TRBJ1-1; D may be TRBD1 (6 bases). The germline CDR1 and CDR2 sequences are LGHDT and YNNKEL (reference sequence). V was clipped by 5 bases and J by 2 bases, with 12 bases between them. The CDR3 is made up of 14 amino acids. The CDR3 sequence: CASSLIQGNTEAFF. CDR3 nucleotides: TGTGCCAGCAGCTTAATACAGGGTAACACTGAAGCTTTCTTT.

At least ten counts were recorded for this clonotype. The chain employs TRBV11-2 and TRBJ1-4, with D hard to call. The V end was cut by 3 bases, the J end by 5 bases, with 10 bases between. The CDR3 has 14 residues. Germline values: CDR1 SGHAT, CDR2 FQNNGV. The CDR3 is CASSLARTNEKLFF. In DNA form, the CDR3 reads TGTGCCAGCAGCTTGGCCCGGACCAATGAAAAACTGTTTTTT.

This clonotype has a count of ten or more. J is TRBJ2-1 and V is TRBV24-1, with 9 bases matching TRBD1. V dropped 2 bases and J dropped 7; count of bases not matched to a gene: 11. CDR3 length equals 17 residues. The V gene's germline CDR1 is KGHDR and CDR2 SFDVKD. The CDR3 nucleotides are TGTGCCACCAGTGATTCCCCAGGGACAGGGCACGGGAATGAGCAGTTCTTC. It encodes CATSDSPGTGHGNEQFF.

The chain employs TRBV5-1 and TRBJ2-1; D might be TRBD1 or TRBD2, each matching 5 bases. V lost 5 bases, J lost 0 bases, and 9 bases lay in between. Per germline, CDR1 SGHRS and CDR2 YFSETQ. The CDR3 contains 14 residues. The DNA of the CDR3 is TGCGCCAGCAGGTTTGGGACCTCCTACAATGAGCAGTTCTTC. This gives the protein CASRFGTSYNEQFF.

This clonotype has more than one count but fewer than ten. The genes are TRBV7-6 and TRBJ2-6; D might be TRBD1 (6 bases). Germline assignment: CDR1 SGHVS and CDR2 FNYEAQ. The CDR3 contains 16 residues. V dropped 4 bases and J dropped 0 bases, with 10 bases sitting between them. The CDR3 loop reads CASSSGQLSGANVLTF. The CDR3 DNA sequence: TGTGCCAGCAGCTCGGGACAACTCTCTGGGGCCAACGTCCTGACTTTC.

This clonotype was counted at least ten times. The chain joins TRBV20-1 to TRBJ2-1; 16 bases fit TRBD2. Germline-derived CDR1 and CDR2 are DFQATT and SNEGSKA (reference sequence). The ends lost 0 bases at V and 3 bases at J; junction bases unmatched: 11. The CDR3 sequence is 20 residues long. In DNA, the CDR3 is TGCAGTGCTAGAGATTTGGGACTAGCGGGGGGGCCCCCAAACTACAATGAGCAGTTCTTC. Translation: CSARDLGLAGGPPNYNEQFF.

This clonotype has a count of ten or more. The J gene is TRBJ1-6, the V gene TRBV27; D perhaps matches TRBD1 (6 bases). The CDR3 sequence is 16 residues long. Trimming pared 0 bases from V and 5 bases from J, leaving 11 bases between. The germline gives CDR1 MNHEY, CDR2 SMNVEV (reference sequence). Written as DNA, the CDR3 is TGTGCCAGCAGTTTATCTAGGGGGAGGAATAATTCACCCCTCCACTTT. Translation gives CASSLSRGRNNSPLHF.

V usage is TRBV28 and J usage is TRBJ2-7; no firm D call. The length of the CDR3 is 15 residues. The ends were cut back, 3 bases at V and 5 bases at J, with 17 bases in the middle. Germline V lookup: CDR1 MDHEN, CDR2 SYDVKM. CDR3 in amino acids: CASSFPNPTADEQYF. CDR3 bases: TGTGCCAGCAGTTTCCCGAATCCTACAGCAGACGAGCAGTACTTC. Complete variable domain (other parts from reference TRBV28 and TRBJ2-7): DVKVTQSSRYLVKRTGEKVFLECVQDMDHENMFWYRQDPGLGLRLIYFSYDVKMKEKGDIPEGYSVSREKKERFSLILESASTNQTSMYLCASSFPNPTADEQYFGPGTRLTVT.

This clonotype was found many times. The rearrangement uses TRBV20-1 and TRBJ2-3; 10 bases are a match to TRBD2. The CDR3 contains 14 residues. Per germline, CDR1 DFQATT and CDR2 SNEGSKA (reference sequence). V was pared by 5 bases and J by 4 bases, with 6 bases of the junction left unmatched. The CDR3 spells CSAGSGRSPDTQYF. The CDR3 DNA is TGCAGTGCTGGTAGCGGGAGGTCCCCAGATACGCAGTATTTT.

The chain has TRBV28 and TRBJ2-3, with D tentatively TRBD2 (5 bases). The germline CDR1 and CDR2 sequences are MDHEN and SYDVKM. The CDR3 length is 13 residues. Trimming left V 5 bases short and J 2 bases short, with 8 bases between. The CDR3 DNA reads as TGTGCCAGCAGTCAAGCGGCCACAGATACGCAGTATTTT. It codes for CASSQAATDTQYF.

This clonotype was found many times. The chain is built from TRBV7-3 and TRBJ2-3, with D possibly TRBD2 on 6 matching bases. Germline CDR1 and CDR2: SGHTA and FQGTGA. The CDR3 is made up of 15 amino acids. The ends were cut back, 5 bases at V and 1 base at J, with 13 bases in the middle. DNA for the CDR3: TGTGCCAGCAGCGTATCCTTAGCGGGCACAGATACGCAGTATTTT. It yields the protein CASSVSLAGTDTQYF. The full variable domain, its missing parts supplied by reference TRBV7-3 and TRBJ2-3, is GAGVSQTPSNKVTEKGKYVELRCDPISGHTALYWYRQSLGQGPEFLIYFQGTGAADDSGLPNDRFFAVRPEGSVSTLKIQRTERGDSAVYLCASSVSLAGTDTQYFGPGTRLTVL.

In this sample, this clonotype turned up many times. This chain uses TRBV24-1 with TRBJ2-5, with 7 positions matching TRBD1. V gave up 3 bases and J gave up 0 bases; unmatched junction bases: 3. Germline V gene sequence: CDR1 KGHDR, CDR2 SFDVKD. The CDR3 sequence is 15 residues long. The CDR3 protein is CATSDRTGYQETQYF. The CDR3 DNA reads TGTGCCACCAGTGATCGGACAGGTTACCAAGAGACCCAGTACTTC.

This clonotype was picked up many times. This chain links TRBV28 with TRBJ2-7; a weak D match, TRBD1 (5 bases). The CDR3 length is 12 residues. From germline, CDR1 is MDHEN and CDR2 SYDVKM. V was shortened by 5 bases and J by 4 bases, with 9 bases between the two germline ends. CDR3 sequence: CASSPRGYEQYF. The CDR3 DNA reads as TGTGCCAGCAGTCCTAGGGGTTACGAGCAGTACTTC.